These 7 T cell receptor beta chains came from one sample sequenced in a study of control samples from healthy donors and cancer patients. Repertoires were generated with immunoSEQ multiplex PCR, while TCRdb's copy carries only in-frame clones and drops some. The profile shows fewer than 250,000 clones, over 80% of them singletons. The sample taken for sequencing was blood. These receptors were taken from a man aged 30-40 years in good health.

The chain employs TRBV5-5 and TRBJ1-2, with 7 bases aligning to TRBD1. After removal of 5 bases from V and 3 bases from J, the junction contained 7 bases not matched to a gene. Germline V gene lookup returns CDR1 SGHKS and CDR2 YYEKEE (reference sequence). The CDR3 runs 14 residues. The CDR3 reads CASRPPGQDYGYTF. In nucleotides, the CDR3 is TGTGCCAGCAGACCACCTGGACAGGACTATGGCTACACCTTC.

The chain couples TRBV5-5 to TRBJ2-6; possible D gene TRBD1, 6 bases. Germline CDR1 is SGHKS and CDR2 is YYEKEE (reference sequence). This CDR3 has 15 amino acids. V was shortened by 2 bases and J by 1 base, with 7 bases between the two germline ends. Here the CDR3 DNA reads TGTGCCAGCAGCTTTACAGGGTCTGGGGCCAACGTCCTGACTTTC. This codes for CASSFTGSGANVLTF. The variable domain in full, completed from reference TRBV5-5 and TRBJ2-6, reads DAGVTQSPTHLIKTRGQQVTLRCSPISGHKSVSWYQQVLGQGPQFIFQYYEKEERGRGNFPDRFSARQFPNYSSELNVNALLLGDSALYLCASSFTGSGANVLTFGAGSRLTVL.

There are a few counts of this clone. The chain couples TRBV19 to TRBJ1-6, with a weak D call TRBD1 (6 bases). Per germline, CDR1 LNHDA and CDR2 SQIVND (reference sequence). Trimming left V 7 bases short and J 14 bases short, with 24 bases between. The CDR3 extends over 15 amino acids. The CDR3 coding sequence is TGTGCCAGTAAGAACCGGGACACCTCCCTTTTGGCCCTCCACTTT. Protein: CASKNRDTSLLALHF.

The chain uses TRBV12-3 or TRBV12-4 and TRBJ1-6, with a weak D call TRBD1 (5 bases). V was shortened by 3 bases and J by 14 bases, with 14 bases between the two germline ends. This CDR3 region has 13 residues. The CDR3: CASSLGGTSTLHF. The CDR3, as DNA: TGTGCCAGCAGTTTGGGTGGGACCTCGACCCTCCACTTT.

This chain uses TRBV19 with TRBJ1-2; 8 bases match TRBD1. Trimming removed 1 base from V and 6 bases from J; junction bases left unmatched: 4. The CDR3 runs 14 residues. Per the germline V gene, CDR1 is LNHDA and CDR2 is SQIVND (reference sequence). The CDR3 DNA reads TGTGCCAGTAGTATAGTGGTGGACAGGGATGGCTACACCTTC. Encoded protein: CASSIVVDRDGYTF.

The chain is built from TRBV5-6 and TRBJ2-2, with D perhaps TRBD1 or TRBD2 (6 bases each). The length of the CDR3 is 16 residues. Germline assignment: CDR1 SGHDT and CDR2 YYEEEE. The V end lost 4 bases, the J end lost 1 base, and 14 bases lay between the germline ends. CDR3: CASSPAEGGNTGELFF. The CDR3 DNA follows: TGTGCCAGCAGCCCCGCGGAGGGGGGGAACACCGGGGAGCTGTTTTTT.

The DNA of the CDR3 is TGCGCCAGCAGCTTGAAGGTGACCTACGAGCAGTACTTC. As protein: CASSLKVTYEQYF. The rearrangement links TRBV5-1 to TRBJ2-7; no clear D gene. Germline CDR1 SGHRS, CDR2 YFSETQ. The CDR3 spans 13 residues. The V end lost 1 base, the J end lost 2 bases, and 7 bases lay between the germline ends.